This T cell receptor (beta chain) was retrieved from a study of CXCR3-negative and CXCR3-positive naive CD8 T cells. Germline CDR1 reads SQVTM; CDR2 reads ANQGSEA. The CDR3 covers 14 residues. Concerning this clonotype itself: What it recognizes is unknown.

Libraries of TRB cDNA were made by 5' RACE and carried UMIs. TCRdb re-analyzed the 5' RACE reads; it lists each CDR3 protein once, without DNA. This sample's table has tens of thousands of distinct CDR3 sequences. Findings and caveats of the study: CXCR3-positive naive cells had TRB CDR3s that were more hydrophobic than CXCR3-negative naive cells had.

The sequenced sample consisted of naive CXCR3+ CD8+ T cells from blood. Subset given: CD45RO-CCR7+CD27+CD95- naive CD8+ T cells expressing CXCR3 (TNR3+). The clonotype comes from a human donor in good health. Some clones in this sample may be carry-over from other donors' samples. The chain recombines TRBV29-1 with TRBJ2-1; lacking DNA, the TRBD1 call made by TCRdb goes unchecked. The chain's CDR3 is CSVERQWEGDEQFF.